A single sample gave rise to the 27 T cell receptor beta chains below, sequenced in a study of blood T cell repertoires in COVID-19. Method: immunoSEQ multiplex PCR; TCRdb's copy keeps in-frame clones and lacks some. The sample carries a few hundred thousand clones, approximately 82% recorded once. What was sequenced was peripheral blood. The receptors were gathered from a woman under 30 with acute or convalescent COVID-19.

This clone was seen a single time. The rearrangement joins TRBV6-5 to TRBJ1-2; no definite D call. The CDR3 has 13 residues. Trimming removed 5 bases at V and 4 bases at J, with 11 bases between. Per germline, CDR1 MNHEY and CDR2 SVGAGI. CDR3 nucleotide sequence: TGTGCCAGCAGTCCTAATGATGTCTATGGCTACACCTTC. Its protein is CASSPNDVYGYTF.

This chain connects TRBV5-1 to TRBJ2-1, with 9 bases lining up with TRBD2. Germline lookup yields CDR1 SGHRS and CDR2 YFSETQ. The CDR3 spans 13 residues. V lost 0 bases, J lost 13 bases, and 5 bases stayed unmatched. CDR3: CASSLVGGRAQFF. The CDR3 DNA follows: TGCGCCAGCAGCTTGGTAGGCGGGAGGGCTCAGTTCTTC.

The chain carries TRBV15 and TRBJ1-4, with D possibly matching TRBD1 (5 bases). The length of the CDR3 is 13 residues. Germline V lookup: CDR1 LNHNV, CDR2 YYDKDF (reference sequence). V gave up 8 bases and J gave up 7 bases, with 14 bases separating them. As DNA, the CDR3 is TGTGCCACCTGCGACGGGGGTCGTGAAAAACTGTTTTTT. This codes for CATCDGGREKLFF.

The chain employs TRBV13 and TRBJ1-1, with D unclear. Per the germline V gene, CDR1 is PRHDT and CDR2 is FYEKMQ (reference sequence). The CDR3 extends over 14 amino acids. V gave up 5 bases and J gave up 1 base, with 11 bases separating them. CDR3 in amino acids: CASSAATENTEAFF. The CDR3 nucleotides are TGTGCCAGCAGCGCCGCAACAGAGAACACTGAAGCTTTCTTT.

The V gene is TRBV18, the J gene TRBJ2-1; 10 nucleotides match TRBD2. CDR1 and CDR2 from the germline V gene are KGHSH and LQKENI. This CDR3 is built from 16 residues. With V trimmed by 4 bases and J by 8 bases, 11 bases remained unmatched. The CDR3 DNA is TGTGCCAGCTCACTTTTTAGCGGGAGGAGCGGCGATGAGCAGTTCTTC. It yields the protein CASSLFSGRSGDEQFF.

The J gene is TRBJ2-7, the V gene TRBV18, with D possibly TRBD2 on 6 matching bases. The CDR3 runs to 16 residues. Per the germline V gene, CDR1 is KGHSH and CDR2 is LQKENI. The V end lost 2 bases, the J end lost 4 bases, and 18 bases lay between the germline ends. CDR3 nucleotide sequence: TGTGCCAGCTCACCAAAGGGAGGAGTAGAGTGGTACGAGCAGTACTTC. Amino acid sequence: CASSPKGGVEWYEQYF.

This chain joins TRBV7-2 and TRBJ2-7; 8 bases fit TRBD2. V gave up 3 bases and J gave up 4 bases; unmatched junction bases: 5. Looked up from germline, CDR1 is SGHTA and CDR2 is FQGNSA. The CDR3 length is 14 residues. The CDR3 here is CASSFGRAGYEQYF. The CDR3 nucleotides read TGTGCCAGCAGCTTCGGGAGGGCCGGTTACGAGCAGTACTTC. Full variable domain (missing parts from reference TRBV7-2 and TRBJ2-7): GAGVSQSPSNKVTEKGKDVELRCDPISGHTALYWYRQSLGQGLEFLIYFQGNSAPDKSGLPSDRFSAERTGGSVSTLTIQRTQQEDSAVYLCASSFGRAGYEQYFGPGTRLTVT.

CDR3 region: CASSRRGLDTQYF. Here the CDR3 DNA reads TGTGCCAGCAGTCGGCGGGGACTAGATACGCAGTATTTT. This rearrangement joins TRBV27 to TRBJ2-3; the D gene is possibly TRBD2 (6 bases). The germline gives CDR1 MNHEY, CDR2 SMNVEV (reference sequence). CDR3 length equals 13 residues. Between the trimmed V and J ends, which lost 5 bases and 5 bases, there was a span of 11 bases.

This chain joins TRBV20-1 and TRBJ1-1; 8 bases match TRBD1. Per the germline V gene, CDR1 is DFQATT and CDR2 is SNEGSKA (reference sequence). Trimming cost V 6 bases and J 8 bases; bases outside gene matches: 5. The CDR3 runs to 11 residues. CDR3 nucleotides: TGCAGTGCGCCAGACAGGGGAGAAGCTTTCTTT. This translates into CSAPDRGEAFF.

The chain joins TRBV7-2 to TRBJ2-5; D is unresolved. In germline, CDR1 is SGHTA, CDR2 FQGNSA. Trimming cost V 0 bases and J 5 bases, with 7 bases left between them. The CDR3 runs to 13 residues. DNA of the CDR3: TGTGCCAGCAGCTTAGCCACCCGGGAGACCCAGTACTTC. It specifies CASSLATRETQYF.

The DNA of the CDR3 is TGTGCCAGTCGTGGTATTTCTACGGTGAACACTGAAGCTTTCTTT. Translating it yields CASRGISTVNTEAFF. J is TRBJ1-1 and V is TRBV28; D call uncertain. With 9 bases removed from V and 0 bases from J, the gap between germline ends came to 17 bases. There are 15 residues in the CDR3. CDR1 is MDHEN, CDR2 SYDVKM, per germline.

This clone is a singleton in its sample. In DNA, the CDR3 is TGTGCCAGCAGTGAATCGGGACTTCATTTCTCCTACAATGAGCAGTTCTTC. Translating it yields CASSESGLHFSYNEQFF. The rearrangement joins TRBV2 to TRBJ2-1; D possibly corresponds to TRBD2 (6 bases). Germline V gives CDR1 SNHLY, CDR2 FYNNEI. Trimming removed 2 bases at V and 0 bases at J, with 14 bases between. The CDR3 is 17 amino acids.

The chain employs TRBV7-9 and TRBJ2-7, with a weak D call TRBD1 (6 bases). Germline loops: CDR1 SEHNR, CDR2 FQNEAQ (reference sequence). V was shortened by 4 bases and J by 4 bases, with 8 bases between the two germline ends. This CDR3 spans 12 amino acids. This CDR3 is CASSSDRYEQYF. The CDR3 DNA sequence: TGTGCCAGCAGCTCAGACAGGTACGAGCAGTACTTC.

This chain connects TRBV6-5 to TRBJ2-7; 9 nucleotides agree with TRBD1. The CDR3 sequence is 15 residues long. Trimming took 6 bases from V and 2 from J; bases not matched to a gene: 8. Germline-derived CDR1 and CDR2 are MNHEY and SVGAGI. This chain's CDR3 is CASSRQGEIPYEQYF. CDR3 bases: TGTGCCAGCAGCAGACAGGGGGAAATACCCTACGAGCAGTACTTC.

The CDR3 region has the DNA TGTGCCAGCAGCCAAATAGCGGGGAGGAACACCGGGGAGCTGTTTTTT. Encoded protein: CASSQIAGRNTGELFF. The chain uses TRBV7-6 and TRBJ2-2; 8 positions agree with TRBD2. The germline CDR1 and CDR2 sequences are SGHVS and FNYEAQ. The CDR3 covers 16 residues. V dropped 5 bases and J dropped 1; count of bases not matched to a gene: 6.

The chain has TRBV27 and TRBJ2-1; 11 nucleotides align to TRBD2. V lost 6 bases, J lost 8 bases, and 9 bases stayed unmatched. From germline, CDR1 is MNHEY and CDR2 SMNVEV (reference sequence). CDR3 length: 15 amino acids. The chain's CDR3 is CASRVTSGRIDEQFF. CDR3 bases: TGTGCCAGCAGGGTAACTAGCGGGAGAATAGATGAGCAGTTCTTC.

The rearrangement joins TRBV21-1 to TRBJ1-5; the D segment call TRBD1 is taken from the table without a DNA check. TRBV21-1 is annotated as a pseudogene. This CDR3 has 16 residues. The CDR3 here is CASSKAPDRGWQPQHF. The CDR3 coding sequence is TGTGCCAGCAGCAAAGCGCCCGACAGGGGGTGGCAGCCCCAGCATTTT.

The genes are TRBV4-3 and TRBJ2-7; TRBD1 matches 11 bases. The ends lost 3 bases at V and 0 bases at J; junction bases unmatched: 4. Germline values: CDR1 LGHNA, CDR2 YSLEER. This CDR3 contains 16 residues. The CDR3: CASSHRDRGDSYEQYF. Written as DNA, the CDR3 is TGCGCCAGCAGCCACCGGGACAGGGGGGACTCCTACGAGCAGTACTTC.

The chain links TRBV20-1 to TRBJ2-5; unclear D gene. The CDR3 has 10 residues. CDR1 DFQATT and CDR2 SNEGSKA come from the germline V gene (reference sequence). V gave up 6 bases and J gave up 3 bases, with 5 bases separating them. DNA of the CDR3: TGCAGTGCACCTAAAGAGACCCAGTACTTC. This sequence encodes CSAPKETQYF.

This clone was recorded many times. The chain has TRBV2 and TRBJ2-3; 9 bases match TRBD2. CDR1 is SNHLY and CDR2 is FYNNEI in the germline V gene. The CDR3 totals 17 residues. The V and J ends lost 2 bases and 0 bases, in that order; junction bases with no gene match: 6. In DNA form, the CDR3 reads TGTGCCAGCAGTGAAAACCTAGCGGGATTTAGCACAGATACGCAGTATTTT. Translated, it gives CASSENLAGFSTDTQYF. Looking up the rest from reference TRBV2 and TRBJ2-3 gives the full variable domain: EPEVTQTPSHQVTQMGQEVILRCVPISNHLYFYWYRQILGQKVEFLVSFYNNEISEKSEIFDDQFSVERPDGSNFTLKIRSTKLEDSAMYFCASSENLAGFSTDTQYFGPGTRLTVL.

V is TRBV4-3 and J is TRBJ2-7; D uncertain. The CDR3 spans 15 residues. Germline CDR1 LGHNA, CDR2 YSLEER. The V end lost 0 bases, the J end lost 0 bases, and 9 bases lay between the germline ends. The CDR3 reads CASSQEFLSSYEQYF. The CDR3 region has the DNA TGCGCCAGCAGCCAAGAATTTTTGAGCTCCTACGAGCAGTACTTC.

The rearrangement uses TRBV5-1 and TRBJ1-1, with 8 positions matching TRBD1. Germline V gene sequence: CDR1 SGHRS, CDR2 YFSETQ. CDR3 size: 17 residues. The J segment lost 2 bases and the V segment lost 1 base, leaving 10 bases of the junction unmatched. CDR3 DNA sequence: TGCGCCAGCAGCTTGAGGCTTAGACAGGGGATCAACACTGAAGCTTTCTTT. It codes for CASSLRLRQGINTEAFF.

The V and J genes are TRBV19 and TRBJ2-7; no reliable D call. Germline loops: CDR1 LNHDA, CDR2 SQIVND (reference sequence). Deletions cut 3 bases from V and 2 bases from J, with 8 bases between. The CDR3 runs 13 residues. CDR3 sequence: CASSMTHTYEQYF. CDR3 DNA: TGTGCCAGTAGTATGACACATACCTACGAGCAGTACTTC.

This clone showed up many times. The genes are TRBV16 and TRBJ1-2; 9 nucleotides line up with TRBD1. There are 15 residues in the CDR3. From germline, CDR1 is KGHSY and CDR2 FQNENV. Trimming at V came to 4 bases and at J to 1 base, leaving 4 bases not matched to a gene. The CDR3: CASSRPGQGNYGYTF. The DNA for the CDR3 is TGTGCCAGCAGCCGTCCGGGACAGGGTAACTATGGCTACACCTTC. The full variable domain, rest sourced from reference TRBV16 and TRBJ1-2, is GEEVAQTPKHLVRGEGQKAKLYCAPIKGHSYVFWYQQVLKNEFKFLISFQNENVFDETGMPKERFSAKCLPNSPCSLEIQATKLEDSAVYFCASSRPGQGNYGYTFGSGTRLTVV.

This chain uses TRBV16 with TRBJ2-7; 9 nucleotides align to TRBD2. In germline, CDR1 is KGHSY, CDR2 FQNENV. The CDR3 is 15 residues long. The V gene end was trimmed by 1 base and the J gene end by 2 bases; junction bases not matched to a gene: 3. The CDR3 DNA is TGTGCCAGCAGCCAATTTGCTAGCGGGACCTACGAGCAGTACTTC. It yields the protein CASSQFASGTYEQYF.

The gene calls are TRBV19 and TRBJ2-2, with 8 positions matching TRBD2. The trim removed 7 bases at V and 5 bases at J, leaving 12 bases unmatched. The germline gives CDR1 LNHDA, CDR2 SQIVND (reference sequence). The CDR3 consists of 16 residues. Written as DNA, the CDR3 is TGTGCCAGTACCTCTTCGGGACTAGTGATGACCGGGGAGCTGTTTTTT. Its protein product is CASTSSGLVMTGELFF.

The chain joins TRBV5-6 to TRBJ1-5, with TRBD1 matching 7 bases. The V gene's germline CDR1 is SGHDT and CDR2 YYEEEE. V dropped 4 bases and J dropped 5; count of bases not matched to a gene: 12. The length of the CDR3 is 16 residues. CDR3 in amino acids: CASSRLGDSHYQPQHF. CDR3 bases: TGTGCCAGCAGCCGGCTGGGGGACAGCCACTATCAGCCCCAGCATTTT.